A selection of T cell receptor beta chains follows, all from one sample in a study of blood T cell repertoires in COVID-19. Produced via immunoSEQ multiplex PCR; TCRdb's table is partial and in-frame only. The sample includes 200,000 to 250,000 clones, about 81% of them seen just once. Sequencing was carried out using peripheral blood. All receptors derive from a woman aged 80 or older with COVID-19, enrolled during active disease. Each CDR3 is given with its conserved first and last residue. A D gene is named only where the DNA matches it firmly. Size is omitted from some rows. Given values are once, few, many or a class for expanded clones.

TRBV6-5	TRBJ2-7	NA	NA	CACNPGLGREQYF	TGTGCCTGCAACCCTGGGCTTGGGCGAGAGCAGTACTTC
TRBV18	TRBJ1-2	NA	TRBD1	CASSPPGQKRNYGYTF	TGTGCCAGCTCACCTCCGGGACAGAAAAGGAACTATGGCTACACCTTC
TRBV6-6	TRBJ2-7	NA	TRBD1	CASSYGGQDYEQYF	TGTGCCAGCAGTTATGGTGGACAGGACTACGAGCAGTACTTC
TRBV28	TRBJ2-5	NA	TRBD1	CASSRVKGAGETQYF	TGTGCCAGCAGTCGCGTCAAGGGGGCTGGGGAGACCCAGTACTTC
TRBV24-1	TRBJ1-5	NA	NA	CATGAVSNQPQHF	TGTGCCACCGGCGCGGTGAGCAATCAGCCCCAGCATTTT
TRBV2	TRBJ2-3	once	NA	CASTFTYTQYF	TGTGCCAGCACGTTTACATATACGCAGTATTTT
TRBV5-1	TRBJ2-1	NA	NA	CASSLFRNSYNEQFF	TGCGCCAGCAGCTTGTTCAGAAACTCCTACAATGAGCAGTTCTTC
TRBV18	TRBJ2-7	NA	NA	CASSPSVRSYEQYF	TGTGCCAGCTCCCCCTCCGTGAGGAGCTACGAGCAGTACTTC
TRBV6-6	TRBJ2-4	NA	NA	CASSPWAGDIQYF	TGTGCCAGCAGTCCCTGGGCCGGGGACATTCAGTACTTC
TRBV19	TRBJ2-7	NA	NA	CASSPPGSRRAEQYF	TGTGCCAGTAGTCCCCCAGGAAGCCGGAGGGCCGAGCAGTACTTC
TRBV15	TRBJ2-2	NA	TRBD2	CATSSGREGYTGELFF	TGTGCCACCAGTAGCGGGAGGGAGGGATACACCGGGGAGCTGTTTTTT
TRBV11-2	TRBJ2-7	few	TRBD1	CASSLTRQGIYEQYF	TGTGCCAGCAGCTTAACCCGACAGGGAATCTACGAGCAGTACTTC
TRBV6-6	TRBJ1-2	NA	NA	CASSIDSTNYGYTF	TGTGCCAGCAGCATAGACAGTACTAACTATGGCTACACCTTC
TRBV19	TRBJ1-2	few	TRBD1	CATSRDSTYGYTF	TGTGCCACGAGTCGGGACAGCACCTATGGCTACACCTTC
TRBV27	TRBJ2-3	NA	TRBD2	CASSNLGLAGGPGRADTQYF	TGTGCCAGCAGTAACCTAGGACTAGCGGGAGGGCCGGGGCGAGCAGATACGCAGTATTTT
TRBV6-1	TRBJ1-2	few	NA	CASSEAYTGYGYTF	TGTGCCAGCAGTGAAGCGTATACGGGGTATGGCTACACCTTC
TRBV7-8	TRBJ2-2	few	NA	CASSFVGGNTGELFF	TGTGCCAGCAGCTTTGTAGGGGGGAACACCGGGGAGCTGTTTTTT
TRBV6-1	TRBJ2-5	NA	TRBD1	CASSERGLETQYF	TGTGCCAGCAGTGAAAGGGGGCTGGAGACCCAGTACTTC
TRBV3-1/TRBV3-2	TRBJ2-7	once	TRBD2	CASSPGTSGASYEQYF	TGTGCCAGCAGCCCGGGGACTAGCGGGGCGTCCTACGAGCAGTACTTC
TRBV24-1	TRBJ2-5	NA	NA	CATSAAGTETQYF	TGTGCCACCAGTGCGGCGGGGACCGAGACCCAGTACTTC
TRBV30	TRBJ2-3	NA	NA	CAWSSAVSTDTQYF	TGTGCCTGGAGTTCGGCGGTAAGCACAGATACGCAGTATTTT
TRBV7-2	TRBJ1-2	few	NA	CASSFRTNHGYTF	TGTGCCAGCAGCTTCCGGACAAATCATGGCTACACCTTC
TRBV11-2	TRBJ2-1	few	NA	CASSTSLGLREQFF	TGTGCCAGCAGCACTAGCCTGGGGTTGAGGGAGCAGTTCTTC
TRBV10-3	TRBJ2-3	NA	TRBD1	CAIRGGDRGTDTQYF	TGTGCCATCAGGGGGGGCGACAGGGGTACAGATACGCAGTATTTT
TRBV7-9	TRBJ2-1	few	NA	CASSRGNEQFF	TGTGCCAGCAGCCGCGGGAATGAGCAGTTCTTC
TRBV6-5	TRBJ2-7	NA	NA	CASSYKASTYEQYF	TGTGCCAGCAGTTACAAGGCTAGCACCTACGAGCAGTACTTC
TRBV5-4	TRBJ1-6	NA	TRBD1	CASSTRTGNSPLHF	TGTGCCAGCAGCACCAGGACAGGAAATTCACCCCTCCACTTT
TRBV5-5	TRBJ2-2	NA	NA	CASSLVSGNTGELFF	TGTGCCAGCAGCTTGGTGTCGGGGAACACCGGGGAGCTGTTTTTT
TRBV3-1/TRBV3-2	TRBJ1-1	NA	NA	CASSLSSAIMNTEAFF	TGTGCCAGCAGCCTGAGCAGCGCTATCATGAACACTGAAGCTTTCTTT